Described below is a single T cell receptor beta chain sequence and its context. This clonotype was detected many times. Its antigen target is currently unknown. Base qualities are not at hand, and no much larger clone is one base apart. TCR beta CDR3 regions were amplified from RNA transcripts for repertoire sequencing. HTBI primers and the Qiagen OneStep RT-PCR kit were used in a first-round RT-PCR, which was followed by a second-round multiplex PCR, size selection and purification. The libraries underwent paired-end sequencing with 100 bp reads on an Illumina HiSeq2000. The authors' analysis ran thus. SOAPnuke was used to process the reads, throwing out any read that had adapters, had uncalled bases, had a mean Phred below 15, or lacked an exact constant-primer or identifier match. High-quality paired reads were merged with COPE v1.2.5. Each unique nucleotide sequence was defined as a clonotype, and clonotypes were aligned to IMGT TRB V, D and J references with MiTCR v1.1. The analysis was limited to V-J combinations with a frequency above 0.0001, which together covered 99% to 99.2% of the repertoires. For each V-J combination, a TCR clonal expansion and chaos score was defined as F50 clonal expansion divided by the chaos observed in the TCRdist matrix. Features were reduced by Welch's t-statistics and random forest to approximately 13 V-J combinations, which fed a naive Bayes classifier. Thyroid-blood repertoire similarity was quantified with the Morisita-Horn index. TCRdb handled the public reads itself, with Q25 trimming in fastp and clone calling in MiXCR, and kept productive beta chains. Rows merge per CDR3 protein into single entries with the most common DNA and genes. The V and J calls and clone size are TCRdb's, not the authors'. In all, the sample holds 300,000 to 500,000 distinct CDR3 sequences, and approximately 15% of those were seen once. Roughly 7% of the sample is in the top ten clones.

The source of the sample is a study of Graves' ophthalmopathy and Graves' hyperthyroidism listed by TCRdb under 2018. Some background on the complete study: Peripheral blood samples were taken at the time of initial diagnosis, before any treatment was given. After sampling, hyperthyroidism patients received methimazole starting at 30 mg daily, and ophthalmopathy patients received high-dose intravenous methylprednisolone. The 75 to 100 discovery patients were randomly split 7:3 into training and test sets. The study used TCR beta repertoire signatures to distinguish Graves' ophthalmopathy from Graves' hyperthyroidism and to predict progression to ophthalmopathy. In several hyperthyroidism patients, the T-cell repertoires found in thyroid tissue were compared with those found in blood. To explore V-J signatures that distinguish ophthalmopathy from hyperthyroidism, a discovery set of 100 patients was enrolled, made up of around 44 with ophthalmopathy and fewer than 60 with stable hyperthyroidism. In total, around 130 blood samples were TCR-sequenced: under 45 ophthalmopathy, under 80 hyperthyroidism and some 17 hyperthyroidism-to-ophthalmopathy patients. The independent validation cohort included approximately 19 hyperthyroidism patients plus 17 patients who later progressed from hyperthyroidism to ophthalmopathy. What the study reported, not specific to this receptor: Sample size was not statistically predetermined, and group allocation was not concealed from the investigators. In validation, the model predicted ophthalmopathy progression with about 70% sensitivity and about 77% specificity; 12 predicted patients were CT-confirmed with GO in a median of about 7.1 months. Ophthalmopathy was separated from stable hyperthyroidism by the 13-signature model with roughly 88% sensitivity and roughly 83% specificity in cross-validation and with 80%/75% in the test set. Among expanded thyroid clonotypes with frequency above 0.001, most also showed up in blood, which suggests that blood repertoires may reflect the thyroid immune response.

Hyperthyroidism was considered stable if no progression to ophthalmopathy occurred within 18 months of follow-up. Hyperthyroidism patients were newly diagnosed, were aged 18 to 65 years, and had a disease duration under 2 months. Patients with other autoimmune diseases, uncontrolled infections, pregnancy or lactation were excluded. Diagnosis relied on clinical symptoms, serum thyroxine, TRAb, thyroid ultrasound and orbital computed tomography. Using Ficoll-Paque density gradient centrifugation, PBMCs were isolated from about 9.4 ml of fresh peripheral blood. Trizol reagent was used to extract the total RNA, and its quality was then checked on an Agilent 2100 Bioanalyzer. Trimming takes 2 bases off V and 7 bases off J; junction bases not matched to a gene: 10. The germline V gene (reference sequence) provides CDR1 MNHEY and CDR2 SMNVEV. The CDR3 starts with the cysteine, ends with the phenylalanine, and has 15 residues. Only the CDR3 portion is preserved as DNA: 45 bases, with reading frame beginning at the first base.

The origin of this receptor is a woman aged 18-29 years with stable Graves' hyperthyroidism. Donor details come from another sample of the same person, matched by shared clones. The sequence is built from TRBV27 and TRBJ1-2; 7 of the junction bases match TRBD1. The sequenced sample consisted of peripheral blood. The CDR3 protein: CASSLDRVWLGGYTF. The nucleotide sequence is TGTGCCAGCAGTTTAGACAGGGTATGGTTGGGTGGCTACACCTTC.